One sample yielded the 20 T cell receptor beta chains listed below, sequenced in a study of blood T cell repertoires in COVID-19. This table comes from immunoSEQ multiplex PCR, and its TCRdb copy is limited to in-frame clones, with some not included. The sample lists some 97,000 clones; approximately 90% were seen once. Sequenced: peripheral blood. These receptor sequences come from a man in his sixties with acute or convalescent COVID-19.

The CDR3 DNA reads as TGTGCCACCAGCACCGGGACTAGCGGGAGATTGTATGAGCAGTTCTTC. This encodes CATSTGTSGRLYEQFF. The V gene is TRBV24-1, the J gene TRBJ2-1; 14 positions match TRBD2. The V segment lost 7 bases and the J segment 8 bases; nucleotides outside the gene matches: 9. Germline V gene lookup returns CDR1 KGHDR and CDR2 SFDVKD. This CDR3 contains 16 residues.

The chain joins TRBV2 to TRBJ2-1, with D tentatively TRBD2 (6 bases). The CDR3 has 15 residues. The V gene's germline CDR1 is SNHLY and CDR2 FYNNEI. Trimming pared 6 bases from V and 8 bases from J, leaving 20 bases between. Here the CDR3 reads CASRPLARKTYEQFF. DNA for the CDR3: TGTGCCAGCAGGCCACTAGCCCGAAAGACCTATGAGCAGTTCTTC.

The rearrangement joins TRBV29-1 to TRBJ1-1, with D tentatively TRBD1 (5 bases). In germline, CDR1 is SQVTM, CDR2 ANQGSEA. V was shortened by 6 bases and J by 8 bases, with 16 bases between the two germline ends. CDR3 length: 12 amino acids. DNA of the CDR3: TGCAGCGTCGATCTGGGGGGGGAGGAAGCTTTCTTT. Translated, it gives CSVDLGGEEAFF.

The chain has TRBV5-1 and TRBJ1-4; D ambiguous. This CDR3 contains 16 residues. From germline, CDR1 is SGHRS and CDR2 YFSETQ. Trimming took 0 bases from V and 0 from J, leaving 9 bases between them. CDR3 in amino acids: CASSLDRFATNEKLFF. In DNA form, the CDR3 reads TGCGCCAGCAGCTTGGACAGATTTGCAACTAATGAAAAACTGTTTTTT.

This clone was picked up one time. This chain uses TRBV18 with TRBJ1-1; perhaps TRBD1 as D (5 bases). Germline V gives CDR1 KGHSH, CDR2 LQKENI. The CDR3 loop spans 14 amino acids. Trimming removed 2 bases from V and 8 bases from J, with 15 bases in between. CDR3 sequence: CASSPSGGRVEAFF. DNA for the CDR3: TGTGCCAGCTCACCATCCGGTGGCAGGGTAGAAGCTTTCTTT.

The chain carries TRBV11-1 and TRBJ2-3; possible D gene TRBD1, 6 bases. Trimming removed 5 bases from V and 4 bases from J, with 10 bases in between. CDR3 size: 13 residues. Germline lookup yields CDR1 SGHAT and CDR2 FQDESV (reference sequence). CDR3 sequence: CASSPGQPDTQYF. The CDR3 region has the DNA TGTGCCAGCAGCCCAGGACAGCCAGATACGCAGTATTTT.

This clone was detected only once. DNA for the CDR3: TGTGCCAGCAGTTTCTGGGGGCGCGGATCCGTCAATGAGCAGTTCTTC. This encodes CASSFWGRGSVNEQFF. J is TRBJ2-1 and V is TRBV28; the D gene is possibly TRBD1 (6 bases). This CDR3 is 16 amino acids long. V was cut by 3 bases and J by 6 bases, with 18 bases left in between. CDR1 and CDR2 (germline): MDHEN, SYDVKM.

The CDR3 sequence is CASLGGGRGNSPLHF. CDR3 sequence (DNA): TGTGCCAGCCTTGGCGGGGGAAGGGGTAATTCACCCCTCCACTTT. The gene calls are TRBV28 and TRBJ1-6; D is possibly TRBD1 (5 bases). CDR1 is MDHEN, CDR2 SYDVKM, per germline. V was shortened by 8 bases and J by 6 bases, with 17 bases between the two germline ends. The CDR3 covers 15 residues.

This clone was observed a single time. The chain recombines TRBV10-3 with TRBJ2-7; 14 bases are shared with TRBD2. Germline V lookup: CDR1 ENHRY, CDR2 SYGVKD. The trim removed 4 bases at V and 0 bases at J, leaving 8 bases unmatched. The CDR3 loop spans 18 amino acids. DNA of the CDR3: TGTGCCATCAGTGGTTTGACTAGCGGGAGGGCGAGCTCCTACGAGCAGTACTTC. The encoded protein is CAISGLTSGRASSYEQYF.

The chain carries TRBV10-3 and TRBJ2-7; D perhaps matches TRBD2 (5 bases). With 7 bases removed from V and 5 bases from J, the gap between germline ends came to 9 bases. The CDR3 length is 11 residues. CDR1 is ENHRY, CDR2 SYGVKD, per germline. The CDR3 region has the DNA TGTGCCATCACCGAGGGAGACGAGCAGTACTTC. It yields the protein CAITEGDEQYF.

This clone has only one observation. The rearrangement uses TRBV11-3 and TRBJ1-1; D not certain. This CDR3 has 13 residues. The germline V and J ends were trimmed by 4 bases and 1 base, with 7 bases remaining between them. Germline loops: CDR1 SGHNT, CDR2 YENEEA. The DNA for the CDR3 is TGTGCCAGCAGCTATGACTGGAACACTGAAGCTTTCTTT. This translates into CASSYDWNTEAFF.

This chain connects TRBV14 to TRBJ2-5; 8 nucleotides align to TRBD1. After removal of 0 bases from V and 4 bases from J, the junction contained 4 bases not matched to a gene. Looked up from germline, CDR1 is SGHDN and CDR2 is FVKESK. CDR3 length: 15 amino acids. The CDR3 loop reads CASSQDRGRIETQYF. The CDR3 bases are TGTGCCAGCAGCCAAGACAGGGGGCGCATAGAGACCCAGTACTTC.

The chain links TRBV18 to TRBJ2-7, with TRBD2 as a possible D gene (6 bases). The length of the CDR3 is 14 residues. Germline V lookup: CDR1 KGHSH, CDR2 LQKENI. V lost 4 bases and J lost 1, with 11 bases in between. The CDR3 protein is CASSLSGVSYEQYV. Written as DNA, the CDR3 is TGTGCCAGCTCACTCTCGGGAGTGTCCTACGAGCAGTACGTC.

As DNA, the CDR3 is TGTGCCAGCAGTTTAAGGGGAACTCAAGAGACCCAGTACTTC. Protein: CASSLRGTQETQYF. The chain couples TRBV27 to TRBJ2-5, with D perhaps TRBD1 (5 bases). Germline CDR1 reads MNHEY; CDR2 reads SMNVEV (reference sequence). The CDR3 has 14 amino acids. V lost 2 bases and J 2 bases, leaving 9 bases between the germline ends.

This chain links TRBV5-1 with TRBJ1-1, with D hard to call. The V end was cut by 5 bases, the J end by 1 base, with 6 bases between. The CDR3 loop spans 12 amino acids. Germline V CDR1 and CDR2: SGHRS, YFSETQ. CDR3 DNA sequence: TGCGCCAGCAGGGCCCCGAACACTGAAGCTTTCTTT. This codes for CASRAPNTEAFF.

The rearrangement uses TRBV29-1 and TRBJ2-3; 13 bases are shared with TRBD2. Germline V lookup: CDR1 SQVTM, CDR2 ANQGSEA. V dropped 7 bases and J dropped 3; count of bases not matched to a gene: 4. CDR3 length equals 14 residues. The CDR3 loop is CSAGLAGVTDTQYF. CDR3 DNA: TGCAGCGCTGGACTAGCGGGAGTGACAGATACGCAGTATTTT.

The chain links TRBV6-4 to TRBJ2-2; D is perhaps TRBD1 (5 bases). Trimming removed 5 bases at V and 2 bases at J, with 15 bases between. CDR1 is MRHNA and CDR2 is SNTAGT in the germline V gene. The CDR3 is 16 amino acids. CDR3 sequence: CASSPQGPANTGELFF. DNA of the CDR3: TGTGCCAGCAGTCCGCAGGGTCCGGCAAACACCGGGGAGCTGTTTTTT.

The V gene is TRBV5-1, the J gene TRBJ1-3; no definite D call. V was trimmed by 3 bases and J by 3 bases, leaving 4 bases between them. The CDR3 length is 12 residues. The germline V gene has CDR1 SGHRS and CDR2 YFSETQ. The CDR3: CASSWSGNTIYF. The CDR3 bases are TGCGCCAGCAGCTGGAGTGGAAACACCATATATTTT.

This chain uses TRBV7-8 with TRBJ1-5, with no clear D. V was cut by 3 bases and J by 7 bases, with 10 bases left in between. Germline V gene lookup returns CDR1 SGHVS and CDR2 FQNEAQ. The CDR3 extends over 13 amino acids. In DNA, the CDR3 is TGTGCCAGCAGCTTTGAAATCGGGCAGCCCCAGCATTTT. This translates into CASSFEIGQPQHF. The variable domain in full, with the rest retrieved from reference TRBV7-8 and TRBJ1-5, is GAGVSQSPRYKVAKRGQDVALRCDPISGHVSLFWYQQALGQGPEFLTYFQNEAQLDKSGLPSDRFFAERPEGSVSTLKIQRTQQEDSAVYLCASSFEIGQPQHFGDGTRLSIL.

This clone was seen once. The rearrangement links TRBV18 to TRBJ1-1; 12 bases are a match to TRBD1. The CDR3 loop spans 16 amino acids. Germline lookup yields CDR1 KGHSH and CDR2 LQKENI. V trimming: 4 bases; J trimming: 6 bases; junction bases outside the gene matches: 9. For the CDR3, the DNA is TGTGCCAGCTCACGCGCACCGGGACAGGGGGCATCTGAAGCTTTCTTT. Residues: CASSRAPGQGASEAFF.